Listed below are T cell receptor beta chains from one sample, sequenced in a study of OX40 agonist ivuxolimab in advanced cancers. Clones were sequenced by immunoSEQ multiplex PCR, and TCRdb holds only the in-frame ones, with some missing. The repertoire holds approximately 130,000 clones, with about 92% as singletons. This material consisted of CD4+ or CD8+ T cells sorted from blood, taken in a trial of the OX40 agonist ivuxolimab. All receptors come from an adult with an advanced solid tumor such as melanoma, head and neck, liver or kidney cancer. The CDR3 runs from the conserved cysteine through the conserved F or W. The D gene is left open where the match is weak. Size tells how often a clone was seen (once, few, many) or the class of an expanded clone, and some rows leave it out.

V,size,length,J,D,CDR3,DNA
TRBV18,NA,14,TRBJ2-7,NA,CASSSGDGPYEQYF,TGTGCCAGCTCATCAGGGGACGGACCCTACGAGCAGTACTTC
TRBV4-2,NA,14,TRBJ2-7,NA,CASSLVQGSYEQYF,TGTGCCAGCAGCTTAGTGCAGGGATCGTACGAGCAGTACTTC
TRBV4-3,NA,14,TRBJ1-1,TRBD1,CASRKDRGMTEAFF,TGCGCCAGCAGGAAAGACAGGGGGATGACTGAAGCTTTCTTT
TRBV6-6,NA,13,TRBJ1-4,TRBD1,CASSWQGAEKLFF,TGTGCCAGCAGCTGGCAGGGGGCAGAAAAACTGTTTTTT
TRBV2,once,14,TRBJ2-7,TRBD2,CASRKAGVTYEQYF,TGTGCCAGCAGAAAAGCGGGAGTCACCTACGAGCAGTACTTC
TRBV7-2,NA,14,TRBJ2-1,TRBD2,CASSFRGRDNEQFF,TGTGCCAGCAGCTTCCGCGGGAGGGACAATGAGCAGTTCTTC
TRBV2,NA,15,TRBJ1-2,TRBD1,CASSDQTGRNYGYTF,TGTGCCAGCAGTGACCAGACAGGGCGGAACTATGGCTACACCTTC
TRBV5-1,NA,18,TRBJ2-3,TRBD2,CASSLDLGRLAGTDTQYF,TGCGCCAGCAGCTTGGACTTAGGGCGTCTAGCGGGCACAGATACGCAGTATTTT
TRBV9,NA,15,TRBJ2-1,NA,CASSVGLVTYNEQFF,TGTGCCAGCAGCGTAGGGTTAGTCACGTACAATGAGCAGTTCTTC
TRBV29-1,NA,13,TRBJ1-1,NA,CSGAKRGTLEAFF,TGCAGCGGCGCCAAGAGGGGCACTTTGGAAGCTTTCTTT
TRBV6-5,NA,15,TRBJ1-1,NA,CASSLRYRSDTEAFF,TGTGCCAGCAGCCTAAGGTACCGATCGGACACTGAAGCTTTCTTT
TRBV9,NA,14,TRBJ2-7,NA,CASSEGGGSYEQYF,TGTGCCAGCAGCGAGGGAGGGGGCTCCTACGAGCAGTACTTC
TRBV9,NA,15,TRBJ2-1,TRBD1,CASRRTGGAYNEQFF,TGTGCCAGCAGGCGTACAGGGGGAGCCTACAATGAGCAGTTCTTC
TRBV11-1,NA,16,TRBJ1-3,NA,CASSPPSRRRGNTIYF,TGTGCCAGCAGCCCACCTAGCAGGAGGAGGGGAAACACCATATATTTT
TRBV9,once,16,TRBJ1-3,TRBD1,CASSVEAGGSGNTIYF,TGTGCCAGCAGCGTAGAGGCAGGGGGCTCTGGAAACACCATATATTTT
TRBV7-2,NA,15,TRBJ1-5,NA,CASSLDRQSFQPQHF,TGTGCCAGCAGCTTAGACCGGCAGAGTTTTCAGCCCCAGCATTTT
TRBV5-4,NA,14,TRBJ2-7,NA,CASSPRASSYEQYF,TGCGCCAGCAGCCCACGGGCCAGCTCCTACGAGCAGTACTTC
TRBV4-3,few,14,TRBJ1-5,NA,CASSPHNSNQPQHF,TGCGCCAGCAGCCCTCACAATAGCAATCAGCCCCAGCATTTT
TRBV9,NA,14,TRBJ1-1,NA,CASSVGDKNTEAFF,TGTGCCAGCAGCGTAGGGGACAAGAACACTGAAGCTTTCTTT
TRBV19,NA,16,TRBJ2-5,TRBD2,CASSIASTSGQETQYF,TGTGCCAGTAGTATCGCTTCAACTAGCGGGCAAGAGACCCAGTACTTC
TRBV11-1,NA,14,TRBJ1-4,NA,CASSLIGGDEKLFF,TGTGCCAGCAGCTTAATTGGCGGAGATGAAAAACTGTTTTTT
TRBV15,NA,15,TRBJ2-3,NA,CATSRRGWDTDTQYF,TGTGCCACCAGCAGGCGAGGGTGGGACACAGATACGCAGTATTTT
TRBV7-2,NA,15,TRBJ2-7,TRBD2,CASSTGGRDPYEQYF,TGTGCCAGCAGCACGGGGGGGCGGGACCCATACGAGCAGTACTTC
TRBV19,NA,15,TRBJ1-2,NA,CASTLTGPPGYGYTF,TGTGCCAGTACCTTGACAGGACCTCCGGGCTATGGCTACACCTTC
TRBV5-4,NA,14,TRBJ1-4,NA,CASSQGLTSEKLFF,TGTGCCAGCAGTCAGGGTCTCACGAGTGAAAAACTGTTTTTT
TRBV30,few,15,TRBJ1-1,NA,CAWSSPTKMKTEAFF,TGTGCCTGGAGTAGTCCCACGAAAATGAAGACTGAAGCTTTCTTT
TRBV28,NA,14,TRBJ2-7,TRBD1,CASKATGDRHEQYF,TGTGCCAGCAAAGCCACAGGGGATAGACACGAGCAGTACTTC
TRBV6-5,NA,15,TRBJ2-7,TRBD1,CASRADRGPVPEQYF,TGTGCCAGCAGGGCGGACAGGGGACCTGTCCCCGAGCAGTACTTC
TRBV12-5,NA,16,TRBJ1-5,NA,CASGLVRWGPNQPQHF,TGTGCTAGTGGTTTGGTACGTTGGGGCCCCAATCAGCCCCAGCATTTT
TRBV4-2,few,16,TRBJ2-5,TRBD2,CASSLGTSGAQETQYF,TGTGCCAGCAGCCTCGGGACTAGCGGGGCCCAAGAGACCCAGTACTTC
TRBV6-1,NA,14,TRBJ1-1,NA,CASSEYSGNTEAFF,TGTGCCAGCAGTGAGTATTCAGGGAACACTGAAGCTTTCTTT
TRBV11-2,NA,16,TRBJ1-2,NA,CASSLEVAVLDYGYTF,TGTGCCAGCAGCTTAGAGGTCGCGGTGTTGGACTATGGCTACACCTTC
TRBV20-1,NA,11,TRBJ2-5,NA,CSARIRETQYF,TGCAGTGCTAGAATTCGTGAGACCCAGTACTTC
TRBV5-1,NA,15,TRBJ2-7,NA,CASSPETPRAYEQYF,TGCGCCAGCAGCCCCGAGACTCCGAGGGCGTACGAGCAGTACTTC
TRBV19,NA,12,TRBJ1-4,NA,CASRGIGEKLFF,TGTGCCAGTAGGGGCATAGGTGAAAAACTGTTTTTT
TRBV4-3,NA,15,TRBJ1-2,NA,CASSQDGGPNYGYTF,TGCGCCAGCAGCCAAGATGGGGGGCCTAACTATGGCTACACCTTC
TRBV7-3,NA,15,TRBJ2-3,NA,CASSAGASSTDTQYF,TGTGCCAGCAGCGCCGGGGCATCTAGCACAGATACGCAGTATTTT
TRBV5-1,NA,15,TRBJ1-3,NA,CASSLDGGYGNTIYF,TGCGCCAGCAGCTTGGATGGGGGATATGGAAACACCATATATTTT
TRBV7-7,NA,13,TRBJ2-5,NA,CASSLRVQETQYF,TGTGCTAGCAGCTTACGGGTCCAAGAGACCCAGTACTTC
TRBV21-1,NA,13,TRBJ2-7,NA,CVAGPVNLCEQYF,TGTGTCGCGGGTCCCGTAAACCTGTGCGAGCAGTACTTC
TRBV12-5,NA,16,TRBJ1-5,NA,CASGDQGRRGNQPQHF,TGTGCTAGTGGGGACCAGGGTCGGCGTGGCAATCAGCCCCAGCATTTT
TRBV6-6,NA,14,TRBJ1-1,NA,CASSYPDLGTEAFF,TGTGCCAGCAGTTACCCGGATTTAGGGACTGAAGCTTTCTTT
TRBV25-1,NA,14,TRBJ1-1,NA,CASSELTLNTEAFF,TGTGCCAGCAGTGAACTAACGTTGAACACTGAAGCTTTCTTT
TRBV7-2,NA,14,TRBJ2-1,NA,CASSFLAGYNEQFF,TGTGCCAGCAGCTTTCTAGCCGGGTACAATGAGCAGTTCTTC
TRBV23-1,NA,16,TRBJ1-2,NA,CASSPPRPSPNYGYTF,TGCGCCAGCAGTCCACCCCGCCCGAGTCCTAACTATGGCTACACCTTC
TRBV18,NA,13,TRBJ2-7,NA,CASSPPVLGTQYF,TGTGCCAGCTCACCACCCGTGCTGGGGACGCAGTACTTC